This T cell receptor (beta chain) is drawn from a study of T-cell memory formation after mild COVID-19. Study overall: Each donor largely had its own TCR clusters. General study results and limits: Whereas later expanders leaned CD4+, clones contracting day 15 to 85 showed a balanced CD4/CD8 makeup. CD4+ contracting clones were mainly CM and EM; CD8+ ones, EMRA.

With regard to this clonotype: Its antigen is not known.

The CDR3 has 15 amino acids. Per germline, CDR1 MNHEY and CDR2 SMNVEV (reference sequence). V shed 6 bases, J shed 2 bases, and the junction held 8 bases outside the gene matches. Sample barcodes and UMIs were carried by the TCR alpha and TCR beta cDNA libraries that 5'RACE generated with constant-segment primers. TCRdb recomputed calls from the 5' RACE reads with MiXCR, one row per CDR3 protein. The sample consists of roughly 350,000 distinct CDR3 sequences, 21% of them appearing once. V gene TRBV27 combines with J gene TRBJ2-7; 9 positions match TRBD1. The sample was PBMCs or a T cell subset sorted from them (not recorded which). The receptor was derived from an adult woman who had mild COVID-19 (a few samples of this study predate the infection). Cell type and time point are not known. This CDR3 is CASRRSTGGAYEQYF. CDR3 coding DNA: TGTGCCAGCAGAAGGTCGACAGGGGGTGCCTACGAGCAGTACTTC.